This record looks at one T cell receptor (beta chain) sequence and its context. Its cognate antigen is unknown. The data stem from a study of cytomegalovirus exposure and HLA in healthy donors. V gave up 3 bases and J gave up 3 bases; unmatched junction bases: 8. The CDR3 length is 15 residues. Looked up from germline, CDR1 is SGHTS and CDR2 is YDEGEE. Study outcomes and limitations: Some V segments, including TRBV6-2 and TRBV6-3, were excluded as indistinguishable.

Primers for the PCR totalled 60 Vbeta and 13 Jbeta. How the authors handled the data: Later work found 74 million or so unique TCR beta chains, with 9.5 million to 14 million shared. Sequencing used immunoSEQ multiplex PCR; TCRdb keeps in-frame clones, though not all of them. V and J calls and clone size are given by that table; D and trimming were obtained from the DNA. The sample yields about 90,000 clones, more than 60% seen once. J is TRBJ2-7 and V is TRBV5-8, with 8 bases identical to TRBD1. This receptor was obtained from a boy aged 10-17 years in good health and CMV-seronegative. The sequencing input was PBMCs. CDR3 sequence (DNA): TGTGCCAGCAGCTGGGGAGTCAGGGGGCACTACGAGCAGTACTTC. As protein: CASSWGVRGHYEQYF.